Below, 16 T cell receptor beta chains from the same sample are listed, as sequenced in a study of blood T cells in healthy people across ages. With a J-beta primer mix and a sample-barcoded 5' primer, a second PCR ran 7 to 11 cycles. Each CDR3 protein gets one entry after TCRdb re-called the 5' RACE reads with MiXCR. Among 1 million or so distinct CDR3 sequences listed, under 45% were seen once. Sequencing was performed on blood. The receptors originated from a woman aged 55-70 years in good health.

This clonotype was counted only a few times. V gene TRBV5-1 combines with J gene TRBJ2-1; possibly TRBD1 for D (6 bases). Trimming pared 0 bases from V and 1 base from J, leaving 8 bases between. Germline CDR1 SGHRS, CDR2 YFSETQ. The CDR3 runs 15 residues. DNA of the CDR3: TGCGCCAGCAGCTTGGAGGACAGTTCCTACAATGAGCAGTTCTTC. The encoded protein is CASSLEDSSYNEQFF.

Comment on this clonotype: Relative to the germline gene, one junction end is altered; a read error may explain this. CDR3 DNA sequence: TGTACCAGCAGTGAAGCTAGCGAGTACTACGAGCAGTACTTC. Protein sequence: CTSSEASEYYEQYF. The chain couples TRBV6-1 to TRBJ2-7, with D possibly being TRBD2 (6 bases). Per germline, CDR1 MNHNS and CDR2 SASEGT. The CDR3 extends over 14 amino acids.

The chain recombines TRBV2 with TRBJ2-3; 9 bases fit TRBD2. CDR1 and CDR2 from the germline V gene are SNHLY and FYNNEI. CDR3 length: 14 residues. J was trimmed by 5 bases and V by 8 bases; bases with no gene match: 8. CDR3 loop: CASGREGAQDTQYF. CDR3 nucleotide sequence: TGTGCCAGCGGGCGGGAGGGGGCACAAGATACGCAGTATTTT.

On this clonotype itself: Since a much larger clone is just one base distant, this may be a read error. V is TRBV29-1 and J is TRBJ2-5; no reliable D call. Near its end, the DNA agrees better with TRBJ2-7, so the J call may be wrong. CDR1 is SQVTM, CDR2 ANQGSEA, per germline. The CDR3 spans 15 residues. CDR3 residues: CSVEKGSWITYEQYF. CDR3 nucleotides: TGCAGCGTTGAAAAGGGTAGCTGGATAACCTACGAGCAGTACTTC.

The chain carries TRBV5-1 and TRBJ2-1; 9 bases fit TRBD1. After removal of 0 bases from V and 8 bases from J, the junction contained 12 bases not matched to a gene. Germline CDR1 and CDR2: SGHRS and YFSETQ. This CDR3 is 17 amino acids long. The CDR3 spells CASSLEGRGTGNHEQFF. The CDR3 bases are TGCGCCAGCAGCTTGGAGGGTCGCGGGACAGGGAACCATGAGCAGTTCTTC.

This chain links TRBV12-3 or TRBV12-4 with TRBJ1-6; D is undetermined. The CDR3 is 17 residues long. Deletions cut 5 bases from V and 0 bases from J, with 14 bases between. The CDR3 sequence is CASSPGLKSSYNSPLHF. For the CDR3, the DNA is TGTGCCAGCAGTCCTGGACTGAAGAGCTCCTATAATTCACCCCTCCACTTT.

The chain uses TRBV9 and TRBJ2-1, with D unresolved. This CDR3 region has 13 residues. Trimming shortened V by 1 base and J by 5 bases, and 7 bases separated the two germline ends. CDR1 SGDLS and CDR2 YYNGEE come from the germline V gene. CDR3 region: CASSVSRDNEQFF. The CDR3, as DNA: TGTGCCAGCAGCGTATCCCGCGACAATGAGCAGTTCTTC.

The V call is TRBV20-1, the J call TRBJ2-6, with D possibly being TRBD1 or TRBD2 (5 bases each). Germline lookup yields CDR1 DFQATT and CDR2 SNEGSKA (reference sequence). There are 18 residues in the CDR3. V lost 0 bases to trimming and J lost 0 bases, with 15 bases between them. The CDR3 loop is CSARDRLGPTSGANVLTF. Here the CDR3 DNA reads TGCAGTGCTAGAGACCGTCTGGGACCTACCTCTGGGGCCAACGTCCTGACTTTC.

This sequence joins TRBV12-5 and TRBJ1-2; TRBD1 aligns across 9 bases. This CDR3 is built from 15 residues. From germline, CDR1 is LGHNT and CDR2 FRNRAP. Unmatched junction bases numbered 7, after V lost 2 bases and J lost 6 bases. The CDR3 DNA sequence: TGTGCTAGTGGTTTGCCCCTACAGGGGGCAGATGGCTACACCTTC. Protein: CASGLPLQGADGYTF.

The J gene is TRBJ2-1, the V gene TRBV12-3 or TRBV12-4, with 9 positions matching TRBD2. The CDR3 consists of 18 residues. After removal of 5 bases from V and 5 bases from J, the junction contained 16 bases not matched to a gene. This chain's CDR3 is CASSGKRREGRGHNEQFF. The CDR3 nucleotides are TGTGCCAGCAGTGGGAAACGGCGGGAGGGCCGGGGGCACAATGAGCAGTTCTTC.

This clonotype showed up just a few times. This sequence joins TRBV20-1 and TRBJ2-1, with 8 bases fitting TRBD2. Germline V gives CDR1 DFQATT, CDR2 SNEGSKA (reference sequence). The CDR3 has 13 amino acids. The V segment lost 3 bases and the J segment 9 bases; nucleotides outside the gene matches: 7. The CDR3 protein is CSARRAGRVEQFF. CDR3 sequence (DNA): TGCAGTGCTAGGCGGGCCGGGAGGGTTGAGCAGTTCTTC.

The chain couples TRBV28 to TRBJ2-7, with D hard to call. Germline V gives CDR1 MDHEN, CDR2 SYDVKM. CDR3 size: 13 residues. V shed 3 bases and J shed 3 bases, with 9 bases lying between them. CDR3 sequence (DNA): TGTGCCAGCAGTTTCGGCAGTTTCTACGAGCAGTACTTC. Its protein product is CASSFGSFYEQYF.

This clonotype was picked up a small number of times. V and J are TRBV4-1 and TRBJ1-1; the D is unclear. Germline values: CDR1 MGHRA, CDR2 YSYEKL. The V end was cut by 1 base, the J end by 5 bases, with 11 bases between. This CDR3 contains 14 residues. This CDR3 is CASSQVGRGTEAFF. CDR3 nucleotides: TGCGCCAGCAGCCAAGTAGGGCGCGGGACTGAAGCTTTCTTT.

This sequence joins TRBV27 and TRBJ1-4; TRBD1 aligns across 7 bases. Trimming cost V 5 bases and J 11 bases; bases outside gene matches: 5. CDR3 length: 12 residues. CDR1 is MNHEY and CDR2 is SMNVEV in the germline V gene (reference sequence). The CDR3 DNA is TGTGCCAGCAGTCCGGGACAGAGGAAACTGTTTTTT. Its translation is CASSPGQRKLFF.

This chain connects TRBV6-5 to TRBJ2-7; tentative D call: TRBD1 (6 bases). The ends were cut back, 5 bases at V and 7 bases at J, with 15 bases in the middle. The CDR3 has 13 residues. Germline V lookup: CDR1 MNHEY, CDR2 SVGAGI. CDR3 in amino acids: CASSGRGFREQYF. Written as DNA, the CDR3 is TGTGCCAGCAGTGGAAGGGGGTTTCGGGAGCAGTACTTC.

V gene TRBV30 combines with J gene TRBJ2-1; 8 bases align to TRBD1. The CDR3 is made up of 13 amino acids. Germline V lookup: CDR1 GTSNPN, CDR2 SVGIG (reference sequence). The V and J ends lost 5 bases and 9 bases, in that order; junction bases with no gene match: 9. Here the CDR3 DNA reads TGTGCCTGGGAGACAGGGGTCTCAAGTGAGCAGTTCTTC. It encodes CAWETGVSSEQFF.